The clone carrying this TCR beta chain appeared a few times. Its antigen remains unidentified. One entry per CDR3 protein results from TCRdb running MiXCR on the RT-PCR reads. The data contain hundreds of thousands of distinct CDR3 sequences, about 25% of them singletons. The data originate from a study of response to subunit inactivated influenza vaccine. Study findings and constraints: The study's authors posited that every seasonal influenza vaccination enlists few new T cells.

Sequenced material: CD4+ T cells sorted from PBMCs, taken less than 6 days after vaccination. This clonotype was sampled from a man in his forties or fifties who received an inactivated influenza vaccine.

The CDR3 loop is CSAKLLLRDDQPQHF. CDR3 nucleotide sequence: TGCAGTGCTAAACTCCTCCTCAGGGATGATCAGCCCCAGCATTTT. The V call is TRBV20-1, the J call TRBJ1-5, with TRBD1 as a possible D gene (5 bases). The germline V gene encodes CDR1 DFQATT and CDR2 SNEGSKA (reference sequence). The CDR3 covers 15 residues. Trimming pared 4 bases from V and 5 bases from J, leaving 18 bases between.